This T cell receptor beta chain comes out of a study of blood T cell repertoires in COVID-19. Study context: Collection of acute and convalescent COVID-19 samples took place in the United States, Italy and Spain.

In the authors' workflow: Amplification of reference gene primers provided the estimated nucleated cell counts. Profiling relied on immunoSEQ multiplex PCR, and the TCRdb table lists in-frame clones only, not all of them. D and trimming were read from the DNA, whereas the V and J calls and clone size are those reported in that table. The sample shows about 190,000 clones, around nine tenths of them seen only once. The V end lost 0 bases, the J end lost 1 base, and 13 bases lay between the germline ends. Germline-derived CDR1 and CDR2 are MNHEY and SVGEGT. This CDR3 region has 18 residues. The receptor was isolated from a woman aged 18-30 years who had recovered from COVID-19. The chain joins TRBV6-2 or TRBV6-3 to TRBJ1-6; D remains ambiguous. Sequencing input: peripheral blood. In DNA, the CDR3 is TGTGCCAGCAGTTACTCGAACATGGCGAGGTCCTATAATTCACCCCTCCACTTT. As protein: CASSYSNMARSYNSPLHF.